This T cell receptor beta chain was captured in a study of identical twins. Findings of the study overall: The abundant beta clonotypes from cord blood had fewer insertions, and memory repertoires had none of this. Alpha sequences that were out-of-frame and twin-shared showed an excess of low generation probability.

This clonotype was counted a few times. Its matching antigen is unknown. From the 5' RACE reads, TCRdb called clonotypes with MiXCR, one entry per CDR3 protein. This table has about 150,000 distinct CDR3 sequences, approximately 4% appearing once. The germline gives CDR1 LNHDA, CDR2 SQIVND (reference sequence). CDR3 length equals 14 residues. V was trimmed by 4 bases and J by 1 base, leaving 8 bases between them. The TCR comes from a man aged 18 to 29 in good health. The sample comprised memory T cells sorted from blood. J is TRBJ1-3 and V is TRBV19; no clear D gene. CDR3 bases: TGTGCCAGTAGTAACGGAGGGTCTGGAAACACCATATATTTT. Its translation: CASSNGGSGNTIYF.